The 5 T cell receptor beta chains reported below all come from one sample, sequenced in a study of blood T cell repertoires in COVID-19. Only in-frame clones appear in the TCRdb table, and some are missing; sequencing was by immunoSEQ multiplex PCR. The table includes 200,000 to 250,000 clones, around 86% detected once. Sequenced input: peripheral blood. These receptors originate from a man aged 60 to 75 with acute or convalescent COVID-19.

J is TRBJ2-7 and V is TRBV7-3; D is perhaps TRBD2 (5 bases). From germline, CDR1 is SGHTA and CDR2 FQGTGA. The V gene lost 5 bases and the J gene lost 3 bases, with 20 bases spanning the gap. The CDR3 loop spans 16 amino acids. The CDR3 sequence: CASSPPPWSRDYEQYF. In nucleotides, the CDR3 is TGTGCCAGCAGCCCCCCACCCTGGTCGAGGGACTACGAGCAGTACTTC.

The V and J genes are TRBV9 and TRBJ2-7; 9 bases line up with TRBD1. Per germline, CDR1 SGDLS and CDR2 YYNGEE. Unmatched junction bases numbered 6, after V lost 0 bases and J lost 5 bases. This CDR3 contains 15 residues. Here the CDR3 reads CASSVGPRTGDEQYF. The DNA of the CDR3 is TGTGCCAGCAGCGTAGGGCCTAGGACAGGGGACGAGCAGTACTTC.

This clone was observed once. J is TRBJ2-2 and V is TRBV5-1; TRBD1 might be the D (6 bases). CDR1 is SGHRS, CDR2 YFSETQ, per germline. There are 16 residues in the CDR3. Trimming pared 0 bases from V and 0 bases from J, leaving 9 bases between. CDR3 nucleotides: TGCGCCAGCAGCTTGGCGGGACACCCGAACACCGGGGAGCTGTTTTTT. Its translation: CASSLAGHPNTGELFF.

The CDR3 protein is CASSFSGLAGGGGNEQFF. For the CDR3, the DNA is TGTGCCAGCAGTTTTTCTGGACTAGCGGGGGGGGGCGGGAATGAGCAGTTCTTC. The J gene is TRBJ2-1, the V gene TRBV27, with 15 nucleotides matching TRBD2. V shed 3 bases and J 7 bases; nucleotides not matched to a gene: 10. There are 18 residues in the CDR3. From germline, CDR1 is MNHEY and CDR2 SMNVEV (reference sequence).

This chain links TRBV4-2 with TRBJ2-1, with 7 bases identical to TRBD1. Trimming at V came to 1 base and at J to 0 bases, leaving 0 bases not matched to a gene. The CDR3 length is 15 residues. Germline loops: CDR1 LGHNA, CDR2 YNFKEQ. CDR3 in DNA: TGTGCCAGCAGCCAAGGGGACAGCTCCTACAATGAGCAGTTCTTC. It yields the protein CASSQGDSSYNEQFF.